This TCR beta chain was recovered during a study of CD8+ T cells in alopecia areata. Treatment denoted: oral pan-JAK inhibitor, 5-10 mg twice daily. Extracted RNA was reverse transcribed, and the resulting cDNA served as sequencing template. Here immunoSEQ multiplex PCR was the method, and the copy in TCRdb shows in-frame clones only, minus some. The sample yields more than 110,000 clones, roughly 82% seen once. Germline V gene data show CDR1 as SNHLY and CDR2 as FYNNEI. The V and J ends lost 8 bases and 1 base respectively, with 12 bases between them. The CDR3 extends over 14 amino acids. The sample in question was CD8+ T cells sorted from blood, obtained at week 4, from a patient treated with tofacitinib. This receptor was identified in a human donor with alopecia areata. The chain links TRBV2 to TRBJ1-5; D is ambiguous. CDR3 DNA sequence: TGTGCCAGCTCTGTAGGGAGGAGCAATCAGCCCCAGCATTTT. This gives the protein CASSVGRSNQPQHF.